The 31 T cell receptor beta chains reported below all come from one sample, sequenced in a study of T cell changes during pregnancy in multiple sclerosis. The method was immunoSEQ multiplex PCR; TCRdb's version includes in-frame clones alone and lacks a portion of them. This sample has 55,000 or so clones, with about nine tenths found just once. Here the sequenced sample was CD4+ T cells from peripheral blood mononuclear cells, taken in the first trimester of pregnancy. The source is a female donor with multiple sclerosis, enrolled in a pregnancy study.

The chain links TRBV29-1 to TRBJ1-1, with D unresolved. This CDR3 is 12 amino acids long. Germline assignment: CDR1 SQVTM and CDR2 ANQGSEA. V was clipped by 4 bases and J by 10 bases, with 16 bases between them. The CDR3 loop is CSVVDPLEGAFF. Written as DNA, the CDR3 is TGCAGCGTTGTCGACCCCCTGGAGGGAGCTTTCTTT.

This clone was counted a single time. The gene calls are TRBV7-8 and TRBJ1-2; D might be TRBD1 (5 bases). V lost 5 bases, J lost 4 bases, and 20 bases lay in between. Germline V CDR1 and CDR2: SGHVS, FQNEAQ. The CDR3 covers 16 residues. In nucleotides, the CDR3 is TGTGCCAGCAGCCCCGGAGAGGGGCCGGGGGGCTATGGCTACACCTTC. Translation: CASSPGEGPGGYGYTF. Full variable domain (missing parts from reference TRBV7-8 and TRBJ1-2): GAGVSQSPRYKVAKRGQDVALRCDPISGHVSLFWYQQALGQGPEFLTYFQNEAQLDKSGLPSDRFFAERPEGSVSTLKIQRTQQEDSAVYLCASSPGEGPGGYGYTFGSGTRLTVV.

This chain uses TRBV10-3 with TRBJ2-7; D unclear. V was cut by 2 bases and J by 12 bases, with 20 bases left in between. In germline, CDR1 is ENHRY, CDR2 SYGVKD. CDR3 size: 14 residues. CDR3 sequence: CAISEGGLPPKGYF. The CDR3 DNA is TGTGCCATCAGTGAGGGCGGTTTGCCACCCAAAGGGTACTTC.

The chain joins TRBV9 to TRBJ2-1, with no clear D. Germline V gene data show CDR1 as SGDLS and CDR2 as YYNGEE. The length of the CDR3 is 13 residues. V lost 4 bases, J lost 10 bases, and 15 bases lay in between. For the CDR3, the DNA is TGTGCCAGCAGCCGAGCCATAGTAGCCGAGCAGTTCTTC. It specifies CASSRAIVAEQFF.

This chain joins TRBV29-1 and TRBJ2-3; 8 bases map to TRBD1. The J segment lost 4 bases and the V segment lost 7 bases, leaving 4 bases of the junction unmatched. Germline CDR1 SQVTM, CDR2 ANQGSEA. The CDR3 totals 12 residues. The DNA of the CDR3 is TGCAGCGGGACGGACAGGGCAGATACGCAGTATTTT. Residues: CSGTDRADTQYF.

The chain employs TRBV6-1 and TRBJ2-5, with a possible D match to TRBD2 (5 bases). The germline V and J ends were trimmed by 1 base and 1 base, with 16 bases remaining between them. Per the germline V gene, CDR1 is MNHNS and CDR2 is SASEGT. This CDR3 is 17 amino acids long. Here the CDR3 DNA reads TGTGCCAGCAGTGAAGGTATCGGTAGAAGCGGCCAAGAGACCCAGTACTTC. Amino acid sequence: CASSEGIGRSGQETQYF.

The chain links TRBV7-8 to TRBJ2-1; TRBD2 aligns across 9 bases. The J segment lost 7 bases and the V segment lost 0 bases, leaving 10 bases of the junction unmatched. The CDR3 spans 17 residues. Germline CDR1 SGHVS, CDR2 FQNEAQ. The CDR3 DNA reads TGTGCCAGCAGCTTAGCGCTAATGGGACTAGCACGGAATGAGCAGTTCTTC. Encoded protein: CASSLALMGLARNEQFF. The whole variable domain, remainder taken from reference TRBV7-8 and TRBJ2-1, is GAGVSQSPRYKVAKRGQDVALRCDPISGHVSLFWYQQALGQGPEFLTYFQNEAQLDKSGLPSDRFFAERPEGSVSTLKIQRTQQEDSAVYLCASSLALMGLARNEQFFGPGTRLTVL.

V gene TRBV6-5 combines with J gene TRBJ2-7; D uncertain. The germline V gene encodes CDR1 MNHEY and CDR2 SVGAGI. The CDR3 spans 16 residues. Between the trimmed V and J ends, which lost 1 base and 2 bases, there was a span of 15 bases. Here the CDR3 DNA reads TGTGCCAGCAGTTACTATCCCAGAAAAACAACCTACGAGCAGTACTTC. Translating it yields CASSYYPRKTTYEQYF.

The chain uses TRBV2 and TRBJ1-2; 10 bases agree with TRBD1. The CDR3 contains 20 residues. Germline assignment: CDR1 SNHLY and CDR2 FYNNEI. J lost 0 bases, V lost 0 bases, and 13 bases had no gene match. The CDR3 protein is CASSEASDPGQGRPNYGYTF. The CDR3 coding sequence is TGTGCCAGCAGTGAAGCGTCCGACCCGGGACAGGGGCGACCTAACTATGGCTACACCTTC.

The chain joins TRBV18 to TRBJ2-7; the match to TRBD1 covers 9 bases. V was clipped by 2 bases and J by 5 bases; unmatched bases: 7. In germline, CDR1 is KGHSH, CDR2 LQKENI. The CDR3 length is 15 residues. The chain's CDR3 is CASSPKDRGENEQYF. The CDR3 DNA is TGTGCCAGCTCACCAAAGGACAGGGGCGAAAACGAGCAGTACTTC. Using reference TRBV18 and TRBJ2-7 for the parts outside the CDR3, the full variable domain is NAGVMQNPRHLVRRRGQEARLRCSPMKGHSHVYWYRQLPEEGLKFMVYLQKENIIDESGMPKERFSAEFPKEGPSILRIQQVVRGDSAAYFCASSPKDRGENEQYFGPGTRLTVT.

The gene calls are TRBV28 and TRBJ2-7, with D possibly matching TRBD1 (7 bases). Germline values: CDR1 MDHEN, CDR2 SYDVKM. V was trimmed by 7 bases and J by 3 bases, leaving 19 bases between them. The CDR3 is 15 amino acids. CDR3 region: CASTQGGTENYEQYF. In nucleotides, the CDR3 is TGTGCCAGCACCCAAGGGGGGACAGAAAACTACGAGCAGTACTTC.

This chain links TRBV5-1 with TRBJ2-1; 8 bases map to TRBD2. The V gene end was trimmed by 3 bases and the J gene end by 0 bases; junction bases not matched to a gene: 5. The CDR3 extends over 16 amino acids. The germline gives CDR1 SGHRS, CDR2 YFSETQ. The CDR3 loop is CASSSGSGSSYNEQFF. CDR3 nucleotides: TGCGCCAGCAGCTCCGGGAGCGGGAGCTCCTACAATGAGCAGTTCTTC.

The chain recombines TRBV21-1 with TRBJ1-1; the D segment call TRBD1 is taken from the table without a DNA check. TRBV21-1 is a pseudogene locus. The CDR3 has 16 residues. This CDR3 reads CASSNQPRVSGTEAFF. The DNA of the CDR3 is TGTGCCAGCAGCAATCAACCCAGGGTTTCAGGCACTGAAGCTTTCTTT.

The V gene is TRBV29-1, the J gene TRBJ1-2, with 10 nucleotides matching TRBD1. Germline CDR1 is SQVTM and CDR2 is ANQGSEA. V shed 7 bases, J shed 6 bases, and the junction held 2 bases outside the gene matches. The CDR3 sequence is 11 residues long. CDR3 residues: CSGQGADGYTF. CDR3 DNA: TGCAGCGGACAGGGGGCGGATGGCTACACCTTC.

This clone was observed once. This rearrangement joins TRBV2 to TRBJ2-1; D is unresolved. This CDR3 is built from 13 residues. The germline V gene encodes CDR1 SNHLY and CDR2 FYNNEI. V lost 3 bases and J lost 5, with 8 bases in between. The CDR3 loop is CASSERQNNEQFF. The CDR3 coding sequence is TGTGCCAGCAGTGAGCGGCAGAACAATGAGCAGTTCTTC.

The CDR3 loop reads CASSLTLQGPDTQYF. DNA of the CDR3: TGTGCCAGCAGCTTAACCCTCCAGGGGCCAGATACGCAGTATTTT. The gene calls are TRBV5-5 and TRBJ2-3; perhaps TRBD1 as D (6 bases). V was trimmed by 2 bases and J by 4 bases, leaving 14 bases between them. CDR1 is SGHKS, CDR2 YYEKEE, per germline (reference sequence). The CDR3 length is 15 residues.

This clone was picked up one time. The chain combines TRBV10-3 with TRBJ1-3; the D is unclear. V was cut by 3 bases and J by 0 bases, with 12 bases left in between. The CDR3 totals 16 residues. Germline assignment: CDR1 ENHRY and CDR2 SYGVKD. The CDR3 DNA is TGTGCCATCAGTGACCCCGGACTGAGCTCTGGAAACACCATATATTTT. Translation: CAISDPGLSSGNTIYF.

CDR3 sequence reads: CASSVSGVSSYEQYF. Written as DNA, the CDR3 is TGTGCCAGCAGCGTTAGCGGGGTTAGCTCCTACGAGCAGTACTTC. V and J are TRBV9 and TRBJ2-7, with 8 bases aligning to TRBD2. V lost 2 bases, J lost 0 bases, and 4 bases stayed unmatched. The CDR3 runs 15 residues. The germline V gene has CDR1 SGDLS and CDR2 YYNGEE.

The V gene is TRBV14, the J gene TRBJ2-1; TRBD1 agrees at 7 bases. The ends lost 2 bases at V and 0 bases at J; junction bases unmatched: 1. This CDR3 comprises 15 residues. Per germline, CDR1 SGHDN and CDR2 FVKESK. The CDR3 sequence: CASSQRTGSYNEQFF. The CDR3 region has the DNA TGTGCCAGCAGCCAAAGGACAGGCTCCTACAATGAGCAGTTCTTC.

This clone is a singleton in its sample. The chain combines TRBV5-6 with TRBJ2-1, with D maybe TRBD1 (5 bases). V lost 1 base, J lost 3 bases, and 8 bases lay in between. CDR1 and CDR2 (germline): SGHDT, YYEEEE. CDR3 length: 14 amino acids. The CDR3 DNA sequence: TGTGCCAGCAGCTTGAGGCAGGGCTACAATGAGCAGTTCTTC. This codes for CASSLRQGYNEQFF.

V is TRBV29-1 and J is TRBJ1-1; 9 nucleotides match TRBD1. The length of the CDR3 is 16 residues. Germline values: CDR1 SQVTM, CDR2 ANQGSEA. After removal of 8 bases from V and 0 bases from J, the junction contained 13 bases not matched to a gene. This CDR3 is CSTALGDRVVNTEAFF. CDR3 DNA sequence: TGCAGCACCGCCCTCGGGGACAGGGTCGTGAACACTGAAGCTTTCTTT.

The V gene is TRBV28, the J gene TRBJ1-1, with 8 nucleotides matching TRBD1. The germline V gene has CDR1 MDHEN and CDR2 SYDVKM. The V gene end was trimmed by 4 bases and the J gene end by 10 bases; junction bases not matched to a gene: 14. CDR3 length: 15 residues. CDR3 DNA: TGTGCCAGCAGTTGGAGAGACAGGGGTATTGGAGGAGCTTTCTTT. Encoded protein: CASSWRDRGIGGAFF.

The rearrangement links TRBV30 to TRBJ2-7; 9 bases agree with TRBD2. CDR3 length equals 15 residues. Germline V gene data show CDR1 as GTSNPN and CDR2 as SVGIG (reference sequence). V gave up 2 bases and J gave up 6 bases; unmatched junction bases: 11. This CDR3 reads CAWSIGTSWSREQYF. The DNA of the CDR3 is TGTGCCTGGAGTATTGGGACTAGCTGGTCCCGCGAGCAGTACTTC.

The chain carries TRBV9 and TRBJ1-4; TRBD1 matches at 10 bases. Germline values: CDR1 SGDLS, CDR2 YYNGEE. CDR3 length: 15 amino acids. With V trimmed by 4 bases and J by 8 bases, 8 bases remained unmatched. The CDR3 DNA reads as TGTGCCAGCAGCCCCGGGGACAGGGGAGGAGAAAAACTGTTTTTT. Translation: CASSPGDRGGEKLFF.

This chain connects TRBV19 to TRBJ1-3; perhaps TRBD1 as D (5 bases). V was pared by 3 bases and J by 2 bases, with 8 bases between. The CDR3 loop spans 14 amino acids. Germline V gives CDR1 LNHDA, CDR2 SQIVND (reference sequence). The CDR3 nucleotides read TGTGCCAGTAGTATCGCCAGGGCTGGAAACACCATATATTTT. It encodes CASSIARAGNTIYF.

This chain connects TRBV7-3 to TRBJ2-1; 9 positions match TRBD1. V trimming: 0 bases; J trimming: 5 bases; junction bases outside the gene matches: 2. The CDR3 spans 15 residues. CDR1 is SGHTA, CDR2 FQGTGA, per germline. The CDR3 DNA follows: TGTGCCAGCAGCTTAACCGGGACAGGGCACAATGAGCAGTTCTTC. Translation: CASSLTGTGHNEQFF. Combining the CDR3 with reference TRBV7-3 and TRBJ2-1 gives the whole variable domain GAGVSQTPSNKVTEKGKYVELRCDPISGHTALYWYRQSLGQGPEFLIYFQGTGAADDSGLPNDRFFAVRPEGSVSTLKIQRTERGDSAVYLCASSLTGTGHNEQFFGPGTRLTVL.

In nucleotides, the CDR3 is TGTGCCAGTCGACAGGGGGACTATGGCTACACCTTC. Translated: CASRQGDYGYTF. V and J are TRBV19 and TRBJ1-2; 9 bases agree with TRBD1. J gave up 3 bases and V 8 bases, and 1 base lay outside the gene matches. This CDR3 region has 12 residues. Germline assignment: CDR1 LNHDA and CDR2 SQIVND (reference sequence). The whole variable domain, remainder taken from reference TRBV19 and TRBJ1-2, is DGGITQSPKYLFRKEGQNVTLSCEQNLNHDAMYWYRQDPGQGLRLIYYSQIVNDFQKGDIAEGYSVSREKKESFPLTVTSAQKNPTAFYLCASRQGDYGYTFGSGTRLTVV.

This rearrangement joins TRBV5-1 to TRBJ1-2; D is undetermined. Germline CDR1 reads SGHRS; CDR2 reads YFSETQ. This CDR3 has 12 amino acids. The V gene lost 4 bases and the J gene lost 5 bases, with 9 bases spanning the gap. CDR3 nucleotides: TGCGCCAGCAGCGAGGGAGGATATGGCTACACCTTC. Protein sequence: CASSEGGYGYTF.

CDR3 region: CASSLPQGISEAFF. DNA of the CDR3: TGTGCCAGCAGCTTGCCCCAGGGGATCTCTGAAGCTTTCTTT. The V and J genes are TRBV5-6 and TRBJ1-1; possibly TRBD1 for D (6 bases). CDR3 size: 14 residues. Germline lookup yields CDR1 SGHDT and CDR2 YYEEEE. V dropped 1 base and J dropped 6 bases, with 13 bases sitting between them.

The chain is built from TRBV19 and TRBJ2-7; possible D gene TRBD1, 6 bases. The CDR3 is 12 residues long. Per germline, CDR1 LNHDA and CDR2 SQIVND (reference sequence). Trimming pared 5 bases from V and 3 bases from J, leaving 8 bases between. CDR3 sequence (DNA): TGTGCCAGTAGTCGGGACAACTACGAGCAGTACTTC. It yields the protein CASSRDNYEQYF.

There are a few counts of this clone. The chain carries TRBV5-4 and TRBJ2-7; 13 nucleotides agree with TRBD2. CDR1 is SGHNT and CDR2 is YYREEE in the germline V gene (reference sequence). Trimming at V came to 3 bases and at J to 6 bases, leaving 9 bases not matched to a gene. The CDR3 covers 16 residues. The CDR3 protein is CASSWGLAGLASEQYF. CDR3 coding DNA: TGTGCCAGCAGCTGGGGACTAGCGGGACTAGCGAGCGAGCAGTACTTC.